A single sample is the source of the 8 T cell receptor beta chains below, sequenced in a study of blood T cell repertoires in COVID-19. Profiling relied on immunoSEQ multiplex PCR, and the TCRdb table lists in-frame clones only, not all of them. Of approximately 310,000 clones detected, around 86% appear once; the ten largest clones hold 1%. Sequences were obtained from peripheral blood. Receptors were obtained from a man in his fifties or sixties with active or convalescent COVID-19.

V gene TRBV10-3 combines with J gene TRBJ1-2, with TRBD1 as a possible D gene (5 bases). Germline CDR1 and CDR2: ENHRY and SYGVKD. CDR3 length equals 13 residues. V shed 4 bases and J shed 6 bases, with 12 bases lying between them. The CDR3 is CAISVEGEDGYTF. CDR3 nucleotide sequence: TGTGCCATCAGTGTTGAAGGGGAAGATGGCTACACCTTC.

This clone has a handful of counts. The V gene is TRBV5-1, the J gene TRBJ1-1; D not resolved. Trimming removed 2 bases from V and 5 bases from J, with 13 bases in between. Germline lookup yields CDR1 SGHRS and CDR2 YFSETQ. The CDR3 runs to 14 residues. The CDR3 sequence: CASSFDPSGTEAFF. The CDR3 DNA is TGCGCCAGCAGCTTTGATCCCTCGGGGACTGAAGCTTTCTTT.

The chain couples TRBV4-3 to TRBJ1-3, with D possibly being TRBD1 (5 bases). Germline V lookup: CDR1 LGHNA, CDR2 YSLEER. There are 15 residues in the CDR3. The V gene lost 4 bases and the J gene lost 4 bases, with 14 bases spanning the gap. The CDR3 DNA reads TGCGCCAGCAGCCTACTGGGGCTGGGGGGAAACACCATATATTTT. Its protein product is CASSLLGLGGNTIYF.

The rearrangement uses TRBV3-1 (or the pseudogene TRBV3-2) and TRBJ2-1, with 8 bases identical to TRBD2. This CDR3 has 17 amino acids. Germline assignment: CDR1 LGHDT and CDR2 YNNKEL (reference sequence). The V segment lost 0 bases and the J segment 4 bases; nucleotides outside the gene matches: 8. CDR3 DNA: TGTGCCAGCAGCCAAGAAATAAGCGGGAGTAAATACAATGAGCAGTTCTTC. This sequence encodes CASSQEISGSKYNEQFF.

The chain recombines TRBV2 with TRBJ1-1; 9 bases fit TRBD1. The CDR3 totals 12 residues. The germline V gene has CDR1 SNHLY and CDR2 FYNNEI. The V segment lost 7 bases and the J segment 12 bases; nucleotides outside the gene matches: 9. The CDR3 region is CASTGTGFPTFF. DNA of the CDR3: TGTGCCAGCACCGGGACAGGGTTTCCGACTTTCTTT.

The chain carries TRBV2 and TRBJ2-1, with 14 bases lining up with TRBD2. Looked up from germline, CDR1 is SNHLY and CDR2 is FYNNEI. CDR3 length: 14 residues. Unmatched junction bases numbered 3, after V lost 5 bases and J lost 9 bases. This chain's CDR3 is CASSPGTSGSEQFF. The DNA of the CDR3 is TGTGCCAGCAGTCCCGGGACTAGCGGGAGTGAGCAGTTCTTC.

The gene calls are TRBV7-9 and TRBJ2-7; D gene ambiguous. Per germline, CDR1 SEHNR and CDR2 FQNEAQ (reference sequence). V was cut by 0 bases and J by 2 bases, with 11 bases left in between. This CDR3 contains 15 residues. The DNA for the CDR3 is TGTGCCAGCAGCTTAGCTCGCGGCGGCGCCTACGAGCAGTACTTC. Encoded protein: CASSLARGGAYEQYF.

The chain recombines TRBV28 with TRBJ1-2, with TRBD1 as a possible D gene (5 bases). The V end lost 7 bases, the J end lost 7 bases, and 16 bases lay between the germline ends. CDR1 and CDR2 from the germline V gene are MDHEN and SYDVKM. This CDR3 is 13 amino acids long. DNA of the CDR3: TGTGCCAGCACCCGATCCCAGGGAGGTGGCTACACCTTC. It translates to CASTRSQGGGYTF.